This T cell receptor (beta chain) was sequenced in a study of T cell clonotyping in hematopoietic cell transplantation. Broader study findings: Broader posttransplant TCR repertoire diversity was predicted by graft donor and pretransplant recipient Inverse Simpson Index values. At the given depth, recipient repertoires were over 95% de novo clonotypes.

CDR1 and CDR2 (germline): SGDLS, YYNGEE. CDR3 length: 18 amino acids. V lost 4 bases and J lost 1, with 23 bases in between. As to this clone: Its antigen remains unknown.

Recipients were bled about 28 days pretransplant and at posttransplant days 30, 100, 180. Here immunoSEQ multiplex PCR was the method, and the copy in TCRdb shows in-frame clones only, minus some. The sample includes several thousand clones, 75% to 85% of them seen just once. This clonotype was sampled from a female patient in her forties or fifties who had an allogeneic stem cell transplant from an unrelated donor, so the T cells may come from the graft donor. Some clones in this sample may be carry-over from other donors' samples. The specimen was peripheral blood mononuclear cells, collected 180 days after allogeneic stem cell transplant. The J gene is TRBJ1-2, the V gene TRBV9; no clear D. CDR3 in DNA: TGTGCCAGCAGCACCATGTCTACAGTTCACCCAGATAACTATGGCTACACCTTC. It encodes CASSTMSTVHPDNYGYTF.